Below are 14 T cell receptor beta chains sequenced from a single sample in a study of blood T cell repertoires in COVID-19. TCRdb's copy holds only in-frame clones and misses some; the assay was immunoSEQ multiplex PCR. The sample carries some 190,000 clones, 76% recorded once. The sequencing sample was made of PBMCs or T cells enriched from blood (not recorded which). These receptor sequences come from a woman aged 45-65 years with acute COVID-19.

This chain links TRBV24-1 with TRBJ1-2; TRBD1 matches 7 bases. This CDR3 has 16 residues. The V gene's germline CDR1 is KGHDR and CDR2 SFDVKD. V lost 3 bases, J lost 8 bases, and 14 bases stayed unmatched. CDR3 protein: CATSDPHRQGEGGYTF. The CDR3 region has the DNA TGTGCCACCAGTGATCCACACAGACAGGGAGAGGGGGGCTACACCTTC.

The chain links TRBV16 to TRBJ1-1; D unclear. Trimming pared 1 base from V and 1 base from J, leaving 7 bases between. The germline V gene encodes CDR1 KGHSY and CDR2 FQNENV. This CDR3 is 14 amino acids long. The CDR3 sequence is CASSQWAGNTEAFF. The CDR3 DNA reads as TGTGCCAGCAGCCAATGGGCAGGGAACACTGAAGCTTTCTTT. Variable domain in full (rest from reference TRBV16 and TRBJ1-1): GEEVAQTPKHLVRGEGQKAKLYCAPIKGHSYVFWYQQVLKNEFKFLISFQNENVFDETGMPKERFSAKCLPNSPCSLEIQATKLEDSAVYFCASSQWAGNTEAFFGQGTRLTVV.

CDR3 loop: CASSSGQPTNYGYTF. CDR3 bases: TGTGCCAGCAGCTCGGGACAGCCAACTAACTATGGCTACACCTTC. The rearrangement links TRBV5-8 to TRBJ1-2, with TRBD1 identical over 7 bases. The J segment lost 0 bases and the V segment lost 3 bases, leaving 5 bases of the junction unmatched. Looked up from germline, CDR1 is SGHTS and CDR2 is YDEGEE. The CDR3 runs to 15 residues.

The chain recombines TRBV7-9 with TRBJ1-2, with D possibly TRBD1 on 6 matching bases. CDR3 length: 16 amino acids. Germline V gene lookup returns CDR1 SEHNR and CDR2 FQNEAQ (reference sequence). V dropped 5 bases and J dropped 4 bases, with 20 bases sitting between them. Written as DNA, the CDR3 is TGTGCCAGCAGCGGAGCCCAGGCAGGGGATGCCTATGGCTACACCTTC. Its protein product is CASSGAQAGDAYGYTF.

This clone was seen a handful of times. Other DNA sequences from this sample encode an identical CDR3 as well. The rearrangement joins TRBV7-6 to TRBJ2-1; possible D gene TRBD2, 5 bases. CDR1 and CDR2 from the germline V gene are SGHVS and FNYEAQ. The CDR3 is 14 amino acids. Trimming took off 6 bases at V and 4 bases at J, with 13 bases between the two ends. The CDR3: CASSPRGSYNEQFF. The CDR3 DNA reads as TGTGCCAGCAGTCCAAGAGGGTCATACAATGAGCAGTTCTTC.

This clone appeared once. V is TRBV28 and J is TRBJ1-3; a possible D gene is TRBD1 (6 bases). This CDR3 comprises 17 residues. V shed 4 bases and J shed 4 bases, with 20 bases lying between them. The germline CDR1 and CDR2 sequences are MDHEN and SYDVKM. The CDR3 nucleotides are TGTGCCAGCAGTTCCCCTAGCCAGGGGCCTCACGGAAACACCATATATTTT. This gives the protein CASSSPSQGPHGNTIYF.

The J gene is TRBJ2-1, the V gene TRBV28, with 11 bases matching TRBD1. V was pared by 1 base and J by 9 bases, with 5 bases of the junction left unmatched. The CDR3 has 15 amino acids. Per germline, CDR1 MDHEN and CDR2 SYDVKM. DNA for the CDR3: TGTGCCAGCAGTTTATTAGGACAGGGGGCTCGTGAGCAGTTCTTC. The encoded protein is CASSLLGQGAREQFF.

The chain couples TRBV28 to TRBJ1-4; possibly TRBD1 for D (6 bases). V lost 5 bases and J 8 bases, leaving 15 bases between the germline ends. The CDR3 runs 14 residues. Germline CDR1 is MDHEN and CDR2 is SYDVKM. As DNA, the CDR3 is TGTGCCAGCAGTCCCTGGGACATTCGGGAAAAACTGTTTTTT. Its translation is CASSPWDIREKLFF. The full variable domain, with the rest looked up from reference TRBV28 and TRBJ1-4, is DVKVTQSSRYLVKRTGEKVFLECVQDMDHENMFWYRQDPGLGLRLIYFSYDVKMKEKGDIPEGYSVSREKKERFSLILESASTNQTSMYLCASSPWDIREKLFFGSGTQLSVL.

The rearrangement uses TRBV3-1 (or the pseudogene TRBV3-2) and TRBJ1-1, with a weak D call TRBD1 (5 bases). V was shortened by 4 bases and J by 0 bases, with 12 bases between the two germline ends. This CDR3 is built from 15 residues. Germline lookup yields CDR1 LGHDT and CDR2 YNNKEL (reference sequence). In DNA form, the CDR3 reads TGTGCCAGCAGCCTAAAGCCAGGGATGAACACTGAAGCTTTCTTT. Translated: CASSLKPGMNTEAFF.

The chain links TRBV9 to TRBJ2-5; TRBD1 agrees at 8 bases. Per the germline V gene, CDR1 is SGDLS and CDR2 is YYNGEE. With 2 bases clipped from V and 3 bases from J, the junction kept 6 bases outside the gene matches. CDR3 length: 15 amino acids. The CDR3 loop is CASSVAHRGKETQYF. CDR3 DNA: TGTGCCAGCAGCGTGGCGCACAGGGGGAAAGAGACCCAGTACTTC.

The chain joins TRBV29-1 to TRBJ2-5, with TRBD1 matching over 8 bases. J was trimmed by 4 bases and V by 2 bases; bases with no gene match: 6. CDR1 and CDR2 (germline): SQVTM, ANQGSEA. This CDR3 region has 14 residues. The DNA for the CDR3 is TGCAGCGTTGAAAGTTCAGGGGGCGGAGAGACCCAGTACTTC. Residues: CSVESSGGGETQYF.

The chain combines TRBV27 with TRBJ2-7, with 10 nucleotides matching TRBD2. Germline V gene sequence: CDR1 MNHEY, CDR2 SMNVEV (reference sequence). The CDR3 loop spans 17 amino acids. V lost 8 bases, J lost 2 bases, and 15 bases stayed unmatched. DNA for the CDR3: TGTGCCAGCGGCAATTATCGCGAGCGGGGGGGTGCCTACGAGCAGTACGTC. Amino acid sequence: CASGNYRERGGAYEQYV.

This chain uses TRBV5-1 with TRBJ2-2; D ambiguous. Germline V gene sequence: CDR1 SGHRS, CDR2 YFSETQ. The ends were cut back, 0 bases at V and 7 bases at J, with 22 bases in the middle. CDR3 length equals 18 residues. This CDR3 is CASSLALRTLTYVGELFF. CDR3 nucleotide sequence: TGCGCCAGCAGCTTGGCCCTCCGAACCCTAACGTATGTCGGGGAGCTGTTTTTT.

The J gene is TRBJ2-7, the V gene TRBV6-5; unclear D gene. CDR1 and CDR2 (germline): MNHEY, SVGAGI. Trimming cost V 0 bases and J 6 bases, with 15 bases left between them. The CDR3 totals 15 residues. Here the CDR3 reads CASSYSPDLRSEQYV. DNA of the CDR3: TGTGCCAGCAGTTACTCCCCCGACTTGCGGTCCGAGCAGTACGTC.